One sample yielded the 19 T cell receptor beta chains listed below, sequenced in a study of blood T cell repertoires in COVID-19 (dated by TCRdb to about 2020). Library prep was done by the immunoSEQ multiplex PCR assay. The table was pulled from immuneACCESS by TCRdb, which kept in-frame rearrangements only. Such tables lose some clones; where checked, under half of the loss comes from unresolved V genes, and the rest has no known cause. For this sample the table gives 240,000 or so clones, of which about 89% were detected only once. Approximately 9% of the sample goes to the ten largest clones. Sequenced sample: PBMCs or T cells enriched from blood (not recorded which). Receptor source: a man aged 35 to 55 who had recovered from COVID-19.

CDR3 DNA sequence: TGTGCCAGTAGTCTATACTCGAGGGTGACTGAAGCTTTCTTT. Its protein product is CASSLYSRVTEAFF. The genes are TRBV19 and TRBJ1-1; D ambiguous. CDR1 LNHDA and CDR2 SQIVND come from the germline V gene (reference sequence). The CDR3 extends over 14 amino acids. V gave up 5 bases and J gave up 5 bases, with 15 bases separating them. The variable domain in full, completed from reference TRBV19 and TRBJ1-1, reads DGGITQSPKYLFRKEGQNVTLSCEQNLNHDAMYWYRQDPGQGLRLIYYSQIVNDFQKGDIAEGYSVSREKKESFPLTVTSAQKNPTAFYLCASSLYSRVTEAFFGQGTRLTVV.

CDR3 region: CASSEWELSSGANVLTF. The CDR3 DNA sequence: TGTGCCAGCAGTGAGTGGGAGTTAAGCTCTGGGGCCAACGTCCTGACTTTC. This rearrangement joins TRBV25-1 to TRBJ2-6; D perhaps matches TRBD2 (5 bases). The germline V gene has CDR1 MGHDK and CDR2 SYGVNS. V gave up 3 bases and J gave up 0 bases, with 12 bases separating them. The CDR3 consists of 17 residues.

The gene calls are TRBV25-1 and TRBJ1-5; D is possibly TRBD1 (5 bases). The CDR3 has 13 residues. From germline, CDR1 is MGHDK and CDR2 SYGVNS. The V and J ends lost 4 bases and 5 bases respectively, with 9 bases between them. DNA of the CDR3: TGTGCCAGCAGTGCGACAGTACATCAGCCCCAGCATTTT. It is translated as CASSATVHQPQHF. The full variable domain, completed using reference TRBV25-1 and TRBJ1-5, is EADIYQTPRYLVIGTGKKITLECSQTMGHDKMYWYQQDPGMELHLIHYSYGVNSTEKGDLSSESTVSRIRTEHFPLTLESARPSHTSQYLCASSATVHQPQHFGDGTRLSIL.

This clone occurred a few times. The same CDR3 arises from other DNA sequences in this sample as well. The J gene is TRBJ1-2, the V gene TRBV5-1; TRBD1 agrees at 7 bases. Germline V gene sequence: CDR1 SGHRS, CDR2 YFSETQ. V was clipped by 0 bases and J by 4 bases; unmatched bases: 3. The CDR3 length is 14 residues. CDR3 nucleotide sequence: TGCGCCAGCAGCTTGGGACAGGGCGGCTATGGCTACACCTTC. It encodes CASSLGQGGYGYTF.

This chain uses TRBV5-1 with TRBJ2-1, with D possibly TRBD2 on 6 matching bases. Germline V gives CDR1 SGHRS, CDR2 YFSETQ. Trimming removed 5 bases at V and 0 bases at J, with 12 bases between. The CDR3 is 15 residues long. The CDR3 loop reads CASRSGTPSYNEQFF. Written as DNA, the CDR3 is TGCGCCAGCAGATCAGGGACTCCCTCCTACAATGAGCAGTTCTTC. The full variable domain, with the rest looked up from reference TRBV5-1 and TRBJ2-1, is KAGVTQTPRYLIKTRGQQVTLSCSPISGHRSVSWYQQTPGQGLQFLFEYFSETQRNKGNFPGRFSGRQFSNSRSEMNVSTLELGDSALYLCASRSGTPSYNEQFFGPGTRLTVL.

This chain joins TRBV12-3 or TRBV12-4 and TRBJ1-6; D is uncertain. The CDR3 has 12 residues. V was shortened by 6 bases and J by 8 bases, with 8 bases between the two germline ends. CDR3 region: CASRGEDSPLHF. The DNA for the CDR3 is TGTGCCAGCAGGGGAGAGGATTCACCCCTCCACTTT.

Only one count was recorded for this clone. The V and J genes are TRBV18 and TRBJ1-5; 8 nucleotides line up with TRBD1. The trim removed 2 bases at V and 4 bases at J, leaving 10 bases unmatched. The CDR3 length is 17 residues. The germline V gene has CDR1 KGHSH and CDR2 LQKENI. The CDR3 coding sequence is TGTGCCAGCTCACCAGCGTCTGGCAGGGGGCGAAATCAGCCCCAGCATTTT. It specifies CASSPASGRGRNQPQHF. Complete variable domain (other parts from reference TRBV18 and TRBJ1-5): NAGVMQNPRHLVRRRGQEARLRCSPMKGHSHVYWYRQLPEEGLKFMVYLQKENIIDESGMPKERFSAEFPKEGPSILRIQQVVRGDSAAYFCASSPASGRGRNQPQHFGDGTRLSIL.

As concerns this clone: At one of its ends the junction is not consistent with the germline gene, which may arise from a read error. This chain connects TRBV27 to TRBJ2-3; 11 bases line up with TRBD2. The CDR3 spans 13 residues. Germline lookup yields CDR1 MNHEY and CDR2 SMNVEV (reference sequence). As DNA, the CDR3 is TGTGCCAGCAGTCTCTCGCCGGGACTAGCGGAACATTTT. Its translation: CASSLSPGLAEHF.

The chain couples TRBV21-1 to TRBJ2-5; the D call in the table, TRBD2, was not verified against the DNA. TRBV21-1 is a recognized pseudogene. The CDR3 extends over 20 amino acids. DNA for the CDR3: TGTGCCAGCACCACTGCTAATTGGTCGGGGGAAACTCTAAGCGAGCGGACCCAGTACTTC. This codes for CASTTANWSGETLSERTQYF.

This clone was seen only a few times. The V gene is TRBV15, the J gene TRBJ1-5; D remains unclear. This CDR3 contains 13 residues. The germline V gene has CDR1 LNHNV and CDR2 YYDKDF (reference sequence). Trimming shortened V by 0 bases and J by 4 bases, and 4 bases separated the two germline ends. CDR3 residues: CATSRETNQPQHF. CDR3 DNA sequence: TGTGCCACCAGCAGAGAAACTAATCAGCCCCAGCATTTT. Full variable domain (outside the CDR3, taken from reference TRBV15 and TRBJ1-5): DAMVIQNPRYQVTQFGKPVTLSCSQTLNHNVMYWYQQKSSQAPKLLFHYYDKDFNNEADTPDNFQSRRPNTSFCFLDIRSPGLGDTAMYLCATSRETNQPQHFGDGTRLSIL.

The chain has TRBV11-2 and TRBJ2-3; TRBD1 matches 9 bases. The CDR3 sequence is 18 residues long. The J segment lost 2 bases and the V segment lost 5 bases, leaving 14 bases of the junction unmatched. Germline loops: CDR1 SGHAT, CDR2 FQNNGV. CDR3 residues: CASSGREQGASYTDTQYF. The CDR3 nucleotides read TGTGCCAGCAGCGGTCGGGAACAGGGGGCTTCCTACACAGATACGCAGTATTTT.

This rearrangement joins TRBV6-1 to TRBJ2-2, with a possible D match to TRBD2 (6 bases). V lost 0 bases and J lost 1, with 12 bases in between. The germline gives CDR1 MNHNS, CDR2 SASEGT. The CDR3 totals 17 residues. The DNA of the CDR3 is TGTGCCAGCAGTGAAGCGCTGGGGGGAAAGAACACCGGGGAGCTGTTTTTT. Amino acids: CASSEALGGKNTGELFF.

The V gene is TRBV7-2, the J gene TRBJ1-3; D is unclear. The germline V and J ends were trimmed by 4 bases and 2 bases, with 6 bases remaining between them. CDR1 SGHTA and CDR2 FQGNSA come from the germline V gene. This CDR3 region has 13 residues. In DNA, the CDR3 is TGTGCCAGCAGCTCACAGACTGGAAACACCATATATTTT. It translates to CASSSQTGNTIYF.

The chain joins TRBV5-4 to TRBJ1-2, with a possible D match to TRBD1 (5 bases). V was clipped by 3 bases and J by 2 bases, with 17 bases between them. CDR3 length: 16 residues. Germline lookup yields CDR1 SGHNT and CDR2 YYREEE (reference sequence). For the CDR3, the DNA is TGTGCCAGCAGCTCTAAGACAGCTTCGCCGAACTATGGCTACACCTTC. Protein: CASSSKTASPNYGYTF.

The chain links TRBV2 to TRBJ2-3, with D possibly being TRBD1 (5 bases). The CDR3 runs 15 residues. The germline CDR1 and CDR2 sequences are SNHLY and FYNNEI. Trimming shortened V by 1 base and J by 2 bases, and 10 bases separated the two germline ends. The CDR3 DNA reads as TGTGCCAGCAGTGAAGACAGGAGATACACAGATACGCAGTATTTT. It is translated as CASSEDRRYTDTQYF.

The rearrangement links TRBV11-2 to TRBJ2-3; TRBD2 agrees at 14 bases. Trimming took 3 bases from V and 2 from J; bases not matched to a gene: 7. This CDR3 region has 18 residues. Germline loops: CDR1 SGHAT, CDR2 FQNNGV. CDR3 sequence reads: CASSLYRTSGRFTDTQYF. CDR3 bases: TGTGCCAGCAGCTTGTACCGGACTAGCGGGAGGTTCACAGATACGCAGTATTTT.

J is TRBJ2-1 and V is TRBV7-3; 16 positions match TRBD2. Germline V gene lookup returns CDR1 SGHTA and CDR2 FQGTGA. The CDR3 loop spans 20 amino acids. V trimming: 1 base; J trimming: 3 bases; junction bases outside the gene matches: 9. The CDR3 DNA reads as TGTGCCAGCAGCTTAAAGGTGGGGGGACTAGCGGGAGGGATCTACAATGAGCAGTTCTTC. Translating gives CASSLKVGGLAGGIYNEQFF. Based on the CDR3 plus reference TRBV7-3 and TRBJ2-1, the full variable domain is GAGVSQTPSNKVTEKGKYVELRCDPISGHTALYWYRQSLGQGPEFLIYFQGTGAADDSGLPNDRFFAVRPEGSVSTLKIQRTERGDSAVYLCASSLKVGGLAGGIYNEQFFGPGTRLTVL.

There are a few counts of this clone. The rearrangement uses TRBV11-2 and TRBJ2-1; D is perhaps TRBD1 (6 bases). V lost 3 bases, J lost 4 bases, and 7 bases lay in between. Germline assignment: CDR1 SGHAT and CDR2 FQNNGV. This CDR3 contains 13 residues. The DNA of the CDR3 is TGTGCCAGCAGCTTCGGACAGTACAATGAGCAGTTCTTC. This sequence encodes CASSFGQYNEQFF. The full variable domain, rest sourced from reference TRBV11-2 and TRBJ2-1, is EAGVAQSPRYKIIEKRQSVAFWCNPISGHATLYWYQQILGQGPKLLIQFQNNGVVDDSQLPKDRFSAERLKGVDSTLKIQPAKLEDSAVYLCASSFGQYNEQFFGPGTRLTVL.

The V gene is TRBV3-1 (or the pseudogene TRBV3-2), the J gene TRBJ1-2, with D possibly being TRBD1 (5 bases). Germline CDR1 and CDR2: LGHDT and YNNKEL (reference sequence). The CDR3 runs 16 residues. V was clipped by 5 bases and J by 6 bases, with 22 bases between them. The CDR3 DNA reads TGTGCCAGCAGCACCCGAACAACGCAGGGCATTCATGGCTACACCTTC. It specifies CASSTRTTQGIHGYTF.